The rows below give T cell receptor beta chains drawn from one sample of a study of breast tumors, draining lymph nodes, adjacent tissues. TCRdb called the multiplex PCR reads again in MiXCR, with one record for every CDR3 protein. The sample carries about 140,000 distinct CDR3 sequences, under 25% recorded once. Specimen: axillary lymph node tissue. The receptors come from a female donor with breast cancer. Some clones in this sample may be carry-over from other donors' samples. Both conserved end residues are part of each CDR3. A D gene is named only where the DNA matches it firmly. Expanded clones get a size class; other rows say once, few or many, or leave the size out.

len | j_gene | d_gene | v_gene | abundance | CDR3nt | CDR3aa
15 | TRBJ1-4 | TRBD1 | TRBV11-2 | few | TGTGCCAGCACCCCCTCAGCGGCAGGGGGGGAAAAACTGTTTTTT | CASTPSAAGGEKLFF
13 | TRBJ2-3 | - | TRBV18 | - | TGTGCCAGCTCACCATCGACCACAGATACGCAGTATTTT | CASSPSTTDTQYF
14 | TRBJ2-7 | - | TRBV20-1 | - | TGCAATGCTATGGTAGGGGCGAACGCCTACGAGCAGTACTTC | CNAMVGANAYEQYF
15 | TRBJ2-5 | TRBD2 | TRBV9 | many | TGTGCCAGCAGCGTCTCGGGGGGGGGCCAAGAGACCCAGTACTTC | CASSVSGGGQETQYF
13 | TRBJ2-3 | - | TRBV28 | - | TGTGCCAGCACTAGGCAGGGCACAGATACGCAGTATTTT | CASTRQGTDTQYF
15 | TRBJ2-3 | - | TRBV29-1 | many | TGCAGCGTTGAAGAGTTACAAACTAGCACAGATACGCAGTATTTT | CSVEELQTSTDTQYF
13 | TRBJ2-7 | - | TRBV19 | many | TGTGCCAGTAGTATAGATCTCAGCTGGGAGCAGTACTTC | CASSIDLSWEQYF
17 | TRBJ2-6 | - | TRBV6-2/TRBV6-3 | - | TGTGCCAGCAGTTACTCCGTTGGGGCGCCCGGGGCCAACGTCCTGACTTTC | CASSYSVGAPGANVLTF
14 | TRBJ2-3 | - | TRBV20-1 | many | TGCAGTGCTAGTTCGCGGGAAAGCACAGATACGCAGTATTTT | CSASSRESTDTQYF
22 | TRBJ2-1 | TRBD2 | TRBV12-3/TRBV12-4 | few | TGTGCCAGCACCTTCCGGACCCTTCAACAGGGACTAGCGGGAGGGTTTGGCAATGAGCAGTTCTTC | CASTFRTLQQGLAGGFGNEQFF
15 | TRBJ2-2 | - | TRBV28 | many | TGTGCCAGCAGTCTGTGGGGGGAAGGCACCGGGGAGCTGTTTTTT | CASSLWGEGTGELFF
15 | TRBJ2-1 | - | TRBV9 | many | TGTGCCAGCAGCGTAGAAGGGGGCTCCTACAATGAGCAGTTCTTC | CASSVEGGSYNEQFF
12 | TRBJ2-5 | - | TRBV20-1 | many | TGCAGTGCTAGTCGCTTGAAAGAGACCCAGTACTTC | CSASRLKETQYF
15 | TRBJ2-3 | - | TRBV20-1 | many | TGCAGTGCTAGAGCCCGACTAGGCGGCACAGATACGCAGTATTTT | CSARARLGGTDTQYF